The 17 T cell receptor beta chains below come from one sample, sequenced in a study of spatial heterogeneity in lung cancer. The time point is: blood at routine non-recurrence follow-up after resection. TCRdb ran MiXCR on the 5' RACE reads and lists one entry per CDR3 protein. The sample holds 25,000 or so distinct CDR3 sequences, roughly 5.7% seen once. Sequences were derived from PBMCs, sampled at follow-up. The receptors were gathered from a female donor with early-stage non-small cell lung cancer.

About this clonotype itself: A much larger clone differs from this one at a single base, so this may be a read error. The chain uses TRBV29-1 and TRBJ2-2; D gene unclear. Per germline, CDR1 SQVTM and CDR2 ANQGSEA. Trimming stripped 4 bases from V and 5 bases from J, with 8 bases between. CDR3 length: 12 residues. As DNA, the CDR3 is TGCAGCGTTGGCCAGAGGACCGGGGAGCTGTTTTTT. This encodes CSVGQRTGELFF.

The table lists this clonotype with many counts. CDR3 DNA sequence: TGTGCCAGCAGCGCGGGGCGGGGGCCCGTGAATACCGGGGAGCTGTTTTTT. This translates into CASSAGRGPVNTGELFF. The chain employs TRBV7-2 and TRBJ2-2, with D possibly being TRBD2 (7 bases). Germline V gene sequence: CDR1 SGHTA, CDR2 FQGNSA. The CDR3 has 17 amino acids. Between the trimmed V and J ends, which lost 5 bases and 5 bases, there was a span of 21 bases.

This clonotype was detected many times. V usage is TRBV6-1 and J usage is TRBJ2-1; 11 bases line up with TRBD2. The germline V gene has CDR1 MNHNS and CDR2 SASEGT. The J segment lost 9 bases and the V segment lost 4 bases, leaving 5 bases of the junction unmatched. This CDR3 comprises 14 residues. DNA of the CDR3: TGTGCCAGCAGTGTTAGCGGGGGGGCCTCTGAGCAGTTCTTC. Amino acids: CASSVSGGASEQFF.

By sample share, this clonotype is medium-sized (0.01 to 0.1%). CDR3: CASSYGGPETQYF. Here the CDR3 DNA reads TGTGCCAGCAGCTACGGGGGGCCAGAGACCCAGTACTTC. V and J are TRBV7-2 and TRBJ2-5, with TRBD2 as a possible D gene (7 bases). The V and J ends lost 4 bases and 4 bases respectively, with 10 bases between them. The CDR3 contains 13 residues. Germline lookup yields CDR1 SGHTA and CDR2 FQGNSA.

This clonotype was observed at least ten times. The chain joins TRBV3-1 to TRBJ2-1, with D possibly TRBD2 on 6 matching bases. This CDR3 comprises 13 residues. The ends were cut back, 4 bases at V and 9 bases at J, with 13 bases in the middle. Germline V gives CDR1 LGHDT, CDR2 YNNKEL (reference sequence). The CDR3 nucleotides read TGTGCCAGCAGCCCTGGGACTGCAGGTGAGCAGTTCTTC. This codes for CASSPGTAGEQFF.

This clonotype occurred many times. The V gene is TRBV6-2 or TRBV6-3, the J gene TRBJ1-5, with D possibly being TRBD1 (5 bases). Trimming cost V 6 bases and J 5 bases, with 8 bases left between them. CDR1 is MNHEY, CDR2 SVGEGT, per germline. The CDR3 is made up of 12 amino acids. The CDR3 DNA follows: TGTGCCAGCAGAGACAGTCATCAGCCCCAGCATTTT. Its protein product is CASRDSHQPQHF.

This clonotype has more than one count but fewer than ten. The rearrangement links TRBV10-3 to TRBJ2-1; 10 positions agree with TRBD2. The CDR3 sequence is 14 residues long. V was pared by 8 bases and J by 6 bases, with 7 bases of the junction left unmatched. Germline V CDR1 and CDR2: ENHRY, SYGVKD. The CDR3 DNA is TGTGCCATCGAGACTAGCGGGTCTAGCAATGAGCAGTTCTTC. This sequence encodes CAIETSGSSNEQFF.

In its sample, this clonotype was seen many times. This chain uses TRBV12-3 or TRBV12-4 with TRBJ1-1; D gene uncertain. The CDR3 spans 15 residues. V lost 4 bases and J 0 bases, leaving 12 bases between the germline ends. The CDR3 coding sequence is TGTGCCAGCAGTTCCTCAGGTTTCATGAACACTGAAGCTTTCTTT. It yields the protein CASSSSGFMNTEAFF.

In its sample, this clonotype was seen once. The junction shows a germline mismatch at one end, possibly a read error. The rearrangement links TRBV9 to TRBJ2-1, with unresolved D. The CDR3 sequence is 11 residues long. Germline assignment: CDR1 SGDLS and CDR2 YYNGEE. Here the CDR3 reads CASSGYNEPFF. As DNA, the CDR3 is TGTGCCAGCAGCGGGTACAATGAGCCGTTCTTC.

The chain combines TRBV2 with TRBJ2-3, with TRBD2 matching over 8 bases. Trimming removed 7 bases from V and 5 bases from J; junction bases left unmatched: 14. Per the germline V gene, CDR1 is SNHLY and CDR2 is FYNNEI. The CDR3 loop spans 16 amino acids. In nucleotides, the CDR3 is TGTGCCAGCAATCGAGATAGCGGGACATCCGGAGATACGCAGTATTTT. It encodes CASNRDSGTSGDTQYF.

At least ten counts were recorded for this clonotype. The junction does not match germline at one end; this may be a read error. The V gene is TRBV6-6, the J gene TRBJ1-1; no firm D call. The length of the CDR3 is 14 residues. Germline loops: CDR1 MNHNY, CDR2 SVGAGI (reference sequence). CDR3 bases: TGTGTCAGCAGTTACGGACCCACGAACACTGAAGCTTTCTTT. Protein product: CVSSYGPTNTEAFF.

This clonotype was seen repeatedly, ten times or more. The genes are TRBV4-3 and TRBJ1-4; TRBD1 matches at 8 bases. This CDR3 region has 16 residues. CDR1 and CDR2 (germline): LGHNA, YSLEER. The V and J ends lost 1 base and 4 bases, in that order; junction bases with no gene match: 5. The CDR3 nucleotides read TGCGCCAGCAGCCAAGGGACAGGGAGGGATAATGAAAAACTGTTTTTT. It translates to CASSQGTGRDNEKLFF.

The table lists this clonotype with many counts. The chain is built from TRBV20-1 and TRBJ1-5, with TRBD1 matching over 9 bases. Trimming at V came to 3 bases and at J to 5 bases, leaving 2 bases not matched to a gene. CDR3 length equals 13 residues. CDR1 is DFQATT, CDR2 SNEGSKA, per germline (reference sequence). Here the CDR3 reads CSASGQGHQPQHF. In DNA form, the CDR3 reads TGCAGTGCTAGCGGACAGGGGCATCAGCCCCAGCATTTT.

This clonotype came up many times. V usage is TRBV7-2 and J usage is TRBJ2-6; TRBD2 aligns across 7 bases. V shed 5 bases, J shed 2 bases, and the junction held 6 bases outside the gene matches. Germline V CDR1 and CDR2: SGHTA, FQGNSA. The CDR3 has 16 amino acids. CDR3 in amino acids: CASSASAGAGANVLTF. CDR3 coding DNA: TGTGCCAGCAGCGCATCTGCGGGGGCTGGGGCCAACGTCCTGACTTTC.

This clonotype appeared many times. The chain uses TRBV18 and TRBJ2-1; 14 bases are a match to TRBD2. This CDR3 spans 15 amino acids. V was clipped by 6 bases and J by 8 bases; unmatched bases: 6. Germline V CDR1 and CDR2: KGHSH, LQKENI. The DNA of the CDR3 is TGTGCCAGCTCCTTCGGGACTAGCGGGGGAGATGAGCAGTTCTTC. Translation: CASSFGTSGGDEQFF.

This clonotype has at least ten counts. This sequence joins TRBV7-2 and TRBJ1-4, with TRBD1 as a possible D gene (5 bases). The V gene lost 1 base and the J gene lost 5 bases, with 8 bases spanning the gap. The CDR3 length is 14 residues. Germline V lookup: CDR1 SGHTA, CDR2 FQGNSA. This chain's CDR3 is CASSLGGTNEKLFF. In DNA form, the CDR3 reads TGTGCCAGCAGCTTAGGCGGGACCAATGAAAAACTGTTTTTT.

This clonotype was picked up many times. The J gene is TRBJ1-2, the V gene TRBV20-1, with 7 bases lining up with TRBD1. V lost 5 bases to trimming and J lost 3 bases; unmatched junction nucleotides: 3. The CDR3 has 12 residues. Germline CDR1 reads DFQATT; CDR2 reads SNEGSKA (reference sequence). The CDR3 nucleotides are TGCAGTGCTGACCAGGGGGACTATGGCTACACCTTC. This translates into CSADQGDYGYTF.